A single sample is the source of the 27 T cell receptor beta chains below, sequenced in a study of blood T cell repertoires in COVID-19. Profiling relied on immunoSEQ multiplex PCR, and the TCRdb table lists in-frame clones only, not all of them. There are a few hundred thousand clones in the sample; around nine tenths occur only once, and roughly 1.6% lies in the top ten. The source material was PBMCs or T cells enriched from blood (not recorded which). The receptor set was obtained from a woman between 50 and 59 years old who had recovered from COVID-19.

CDR3 DNA sequence: TGTGCCAGCAGTTTAACTTTAGCGGTCACAGATACGCAGTATTTT. Protein: CASSLTLAVTDTQYF. V gene TRBV27 combines with J gene TRBJ2-3, with D perhaps TRBD2 (6 bases). Germline CDR1 reads MNHEY; CDR2 reads SMNVEV (reference sequence). Trimming pared 2 bases from V and 2 bases from J, leaving 11 bases between. The CDR3 is made up of 15 amino acids.

This chain connects TRBV5-1 to TRBJ2-3; 9 nucleotides match TRBD2. The CDR3 spans 14 residues. The germline CDR1 and CDR2 sequences are SGHRS and YFSETQ. The V and J ends lost 4 bases and 6 bases, in that order; junction bases with no gene match: 6. CDR3 sequence reads: CASSEAGGDDTQYF. The CDR3 DNA follows: TGCGCCAGCAGCGAAGCGGGAGGTGACGATACGCAGTATTTT.

The chain links TRBV28 to TRBJ2-7; possibly TRBD1 for D (5 bases). The CDR3 consists of 14 residues. Trimming stripped 6 bases from V and 5 bases from J, with 17 bases between. Germline V gene sequence: CDR1 MDHEN, CDR2 SYDVKM. CDR3 DNA: TGTGCCAGCAGCCCAAGTGGGGCTTTGAACGAGCAGTACTTC. It specifies CASSPSGALNEQYF.

The chain employs TRBV7-2 and TRBJ2-5, with a tentative D call TRBD2 (5 bases). Germline lookup yields CDR1 SGHTA and CDR2 FQGNSA. The V end lost 5 bases, the J end lost 5 bases, and 12 bases lay between the germline ends. The CDR3 is 13 amino acids. The CDR3 DNA reads TGTGCCAGCAGCCGGAACGGGGTTGAGACCCAGTACTTC. Translation gives CASSRNGVETQYF.

The chain joins TRBV6-5 to TRBJ1-1, with D possibly matching TRBD1 (6 bases). The V end lost 2 bases, the J end lost 1 base, and 11 bases lay between the germline ends. The germline V gene encodes CDR1 MNHEY and CDR2 SVGAGI. The CDR3 has 15 amino acids. DNA of the CDR3: TGTGCCAGCAGTTACGGGGGGGGCGCGAACACTGAAGCTTTCTTT. Translation gives CASSYGGGANTEAFF.

This sequence joins TRBV6-1 and TRBJ1-1, with 9 bases lining up with TRBD1. The germline CDR1 and CDR2 sequences are MNHNS and SASEGT. This CDR3 spans 14 amino acids. V gave up 2 bases and J gave up 8 bases; unmatched junction bases: 6. In nucleotides, the CDR3 is TGTGCCAGCAGTGAAATTAGAACAGGGGGCGAAGCTTTCTTT. As protein: CASSEIRTGGEAFF.

This chain uses TRBV27 with TRBJ1-1; 8 bases agree with TRBD1. The CDR3 loop spans 17 amino acids. Germline lookup yields CDR1 MNHEY and CDR2 SMNVEV (reference sequence). Trimming cost V 8 bases and J 0 bases; bases outside gene matches: 14. The CDR3 protein is CASGPGGQGFLNTEAFF. In nucleotides, the CDR3 is TGTGCCAGCGGCCCTGGTGGACAGGGTTTTCTGAACACTGAAGCTTTCTTT.

This clone appeared a few times. This chain connects TRBV7-2 to TRBJ2-7, with D perhaps TRBD1 (6 bases). V was cut by 5 bases and J by 0 bases, with 17 bases left in between. The CDR3 covers 16 residues. Germline CDR1 reads SGHTA; CDR2 reads FQGNSA. The chain's CDR3 is CASSLRDTSSSYEQYF. CDR3 DNA sequence: TGTGCCAGCAGCCTACGGGACACCTCAAGCTCCTACGAGCAGTACTTC.

J is TRBJ2-7 and V is TRBV7-2, with a tentative D call TRBD1 (5 bases). The CDR3 is 14 residues long. CDR1 is SGHTA, CDR2 FQGNSA, per germline. With 1 base removed from V and 6 bases from J, the gap between germline ends came to 13 bases. The CDR3 DNA is TGTGCCAGCAGCTTAGACAGCAGGGCTTCCGAGCAGTACTTC. This translates into CASSLDSRASEQYF.

This rearrangement joins TRBV19 to TRBJ2-3; tentatively, D is TRBD2 (6 bases). From germline, CDR1 is LNHDA and CDR2 SQIVND (reference sequence). V lost 5 bases and J 2 bases, leaving 17 bases between the germline ends. The CDR3 totals 16 residues. The DNA for the CDR3 is TGTGCCAGTAGTGCCCTTGGCGGGACTTCCACAGATACGCAGTATTTT. Protein product: CASSALGGTSTDTQYF.

The rearrangement joins TRBV28 to TRBJ2-1, with 7 nucleotides matching TRBD2. Germline trimming cut 7 bases from V and 8 bases from J; bases unmatched to any gene: 14. This CDR3 spans 15 amino acids. The germline gives CDR1 MDHEN, CDR2 SYDVKM. The CDR3 DNA reads TGTGCCAGCACCAGGACTAGTTTTATGGGTTATGAGCAGTTCTTC. Translation: CASTRTSFMGYEQFF.

The gene calls are TRBV4-1 and TRBJ2-5; 11 bases line up with TRBD2. Germline trimming cut 0 bases from V and 1 base from J; bases unmatched to any gene: 7. Germline V gene sequence: CDR1 MGHRA, CDR2 YSYEKL. The CDR3 runs to 18 residues. CDR3 nucleotide sequence: TGCGCCAGCAGCCAAGAAGCGCTAGCGGGGGGTATCCAAGAGACCCAGTACTTC. Its translation: CASSQEALAGGIQETQYF.

J is TRBJ1-1 and V is TRBV21-1; the listed D gene, TRBD1, was not tested against the DNA. TRBV21-1 is a recognized pseudogene. The CDR3 totals 16 residues. The CDR3 loop is CASSKAGGNMNTEAFF. For the CDR3, the DNA is TGTGCCAGCAGCAAGGCAGGGGGCAATATGAACACTGAAGCTTTCTTT.

This clone was seen more than once but under ten times. The chain joins TRBV7-9 to TRBJ1-1; the match to TRBD1 covers 9 bases. CDR1 and CDR2 (germline): SEHNR, FQNEAQ (reference sequence). V was pared by 4 bases and J by 7 bases, with 7 bases of the junction left unmatched. The CDR3 sequence is 14 residues long. The CDR3 DNA reads TGTGCCAGCAGCTCAACTCGACAGGGGGGTGAAGCTTTCTTT. Translation: CASSSTRQGGEAFF.

The chain is built from TRBV5-4 and TRBJ1-6; the D is unclear. Trimming cost V 2 bases and J 7 bases, with 13 bases left between them. Germline V gives CDR1 SGHNT, CDR2 YYREEE (reference sequence). The CDR3 spans 15 residues. The CDR3 region has the DNA TGTGCCAGCAGCTTACCCGGGAATCCCAATTCACCCCTCCACTTT. Translating gives CASSLPGNPNSPLHF.

J is TRBJ2-7 and V is TRBV11-1; 11 bases align to TRBD1. J lost 0 bases, V lost 5 bases, and 3 bases had no gene match. Per germline, CDR1 SGHAT and CDR2 FQDESV (reference sequence). The length of the CDR3 is 15 residues. This chain's CDR3 is CASSTGTGGSYEQYF. The CDR3, as DNA: TGTGCCAGCAGCACCGGGACAGGGGGCTCCTACGAGCAGTACTTC.

The chain has TRBV19 and TRBJ1-5; a possible D gene is TRBD1 (5 bases). The CDR3 totals 16 residues. The V gene's germline CDR1 is LNHDA and CDR2 SQIVND (reference sequence). Trimming left V 3 bases short and J 6 bases short, with 18 bases between. The CDR3 DNA sequence: TGTGCCAGTAGTATGATTTCTATGGGGGGTGGTCAGCCCCAGCATTTT. Its translation: CASSMISMGGGQPQHF.

The chain employs TRBV6-5 and TRBJ2-3; TRBD2 aligns across 8 bases. This CDR3 has 15 amino acids. V shed 4 bases and J 2 bases; nucleotides not matched to a gene: 5. Looked up from germline, CDR1 is MNHEY and CDR2 is SVGAGI. In DNA, the CDR3 is TGTGCCAGCAGTTCAACTAGCGGATTCACAGATACGCAGTATTTT. Translated: CASSSTSGFTDTQYF.

This sequence joins TRBV7-9 and TRBJ1-1; D perhaps matches TRBD1 (5 bases). V lost 5 bases, J lost 10 bases, and 17 bases lay in between. CDR1 and CDR2 from the germline V gene are SEHNR and FQNEAQ (reference sequence). The CDR3 is 13 amino acids. CDR3 in amino acids: CASSPQEPLGAFF. In nucleotides, the CDR3 is TGTGCCAGCAGCCCACAGGAGCCACTTGGAGCTTTCTTT.

The chain links TRBV23-1 to TRBJ1-5, with TRBD1 matching 7 bases. TRBV23-1 is known as an ORF, though its function is uncertain. The length of the CDR3 is 14 residues. The V gene end was trimmed by 3 bases and the J gene end by 2 bases; junction bases not matched to a gene: 1. CDR3 sequence: CASSHGQGNQPQHF. CDR3 nucleotides: TGCGCCAGCAGTCATGGACAGGGCAATCAGCCCCAGCATTTT.

This clone was observed once. The chain recombines TRBV7-9 with TRBJ2-5, with TRBD2 matching over 13 bases. The CDR3 is made up of 15 amino acids. Germline V gene sequence: CDR1 SEHNR, CDR2 FQNEAQ (reference sequence). The trim removed 1 base at V and 5 bases at J, leaving 1 base unmatched. CDR3 amino acids: CASSLGTSGSETQYF. The CDR3 nucleotides are TGTGCCAGCAGCTTAGGGACTAGCGGGAGTGAGACCCAGTACTTC.

This clone was seen a handful of times. The chain combines TRBV30 with TRBJ2-7; 8 bases match TRBD1. CDR1 is GTSNPN and CDR2 is SVGIG in the germline V gene (reference sequence). Trimming took 5 bases from V and 3 from J; bases not matched to a gene: 3. The CDR3 contains 12 residues. The CDR3 DNA sequence: TGTGCCTGGGGACAGGGAGGCTACGAGCAGTACTTC. Translated, it gives CAWGQGGYEQYF. Using reference TRBV30 and TRBJ2-7 for the parts outside the CDR3, the full variable domain is SQTIHQWPATLVQPVGSPLSLECTVEGTSNPNLYWYRQAAGRGLQLLFYSVGIGQISSEVPQNLSASRPQDRQFILSSKKLLLSDSGFYLCAWGQGGYEQYFGPGTRLTVT.

This chain joins TRBV7-2 and TRBJ1-6; no clear D. V lost 3 bases to trimming and J lost 0 bases, with 15 bases between them. Germline CDR1 and CDR2: SGHTA and FQGNSA. CDR3 size: 18 residues. The CDR3 spells CASSLEVRASSYNSPLHF. The CDR3 region has the DNA TGTGCCAGCAGCTTGGAGGTTAGGGCGAGCTCCTATAATTCACCCCTCCACTTT. The entire variable domain, with the rest obtained from reference TRBV7-2 and TRBJ1-6, is as follows: GAGVSQSPSNKVTEKGKDVELRCDPISGHTALYWYRQSLGQGLEFLIYFQGNSAPDKSGLPSDRFSAERTGGSVSTLTIQRTQQEDSAVYLCASSLEVRASSYNSPLHFGNGTRLTVT.

The J gene is TRBJ1-4, the V gene TRBV3-1 (or the pseudogene TRBV3-2), with D maybe TRBD1 (5 bases). Between the trimmed V and J ends, which lost 7 bases and 8 bases, there was a span of 20 bases. Germline CDR1 LGHDT, CDR2 YNNKEL (reference sequence). This CDR3 region has 15 residues. The CDR3 nucleotides are TGTGCCAGCACCCTCAGGGCGGTGAGAGGAGAAAAACTGTTTTTT. This gives the protein CASTLRAVRGEKLFF.

The rearrangement links TRBV5-1 to TRBJ1-6; D call uncertain. Germline CDR1 SGHRS, CDR2 YFSETQ. The CDR3 loop spans 14 amino acids. V was shortened by 4 bases and J by 6 bases, with 11 bases between the two germline ends. The CDR3, as DNA: TGCGCCAGCAGCACGTCGACGGGTAATTCACCCCTCCACTTT. Protein product: CASSTSTGNSPLHF.

The sample holds one count of this clone. This chain links TRBV7-9 with TRBJ2-3; the match to TRBD2 covers 7 bases. The CDR3 sequence is 14 residues long. The germline V gene encodes CDR1 SEHNR and CDR2 FQNEAQ (reference sequence). Trimming took 6 bases from V and 2 from J; bases not matched to a gene: 5. This CDR3 is CASRGEGHTDTQYF. The CDR3, as DNA: TGTGCCAGCAGAGGGGAGGGCCACACAGATACGCAGTATTTT.

The chain couples TRBV7-2 to TRBJ2-1, with TRBD2 matching over 10 bases. Looked up from germline, CDR1 is SGHTA and CDR2 is FQGNSA. CDR3 length: 16 amino acids. J gave up 5 bases and V 6 bases, and 10 bases lay outside the gene matches. CDR3 DNA sequence: TGTGCCAGCAGGCGTTTCGGGACTAGCGCAAACAATGAGCAGTTCTTC. It encodes CASRRFGTSANNEQFF.